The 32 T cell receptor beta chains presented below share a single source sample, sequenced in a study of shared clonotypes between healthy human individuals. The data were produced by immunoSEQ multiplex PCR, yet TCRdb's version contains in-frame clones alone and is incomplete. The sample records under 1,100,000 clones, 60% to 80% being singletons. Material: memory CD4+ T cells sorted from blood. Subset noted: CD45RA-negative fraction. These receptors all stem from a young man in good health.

The CDR3 sequence is CASSFLGGGAGRTEAFF. CDR3 nucleotides: TGCGCCAGCAGCTTCTTAGGAGGGGGCGCGGGTAGGACTGAAGCTTTCTTT. The chain employs TRBV5-1 and TRBJ1-1; 7 nucleotides match TRBD1. Looked up from germline, CDR1 is SGHRS and CDR2 is YFSETQ. The CDR3 covers 17 residues. Germline trimming cut 2 bases from V and 5 bases from J; bases unmatched to any gene: 15.

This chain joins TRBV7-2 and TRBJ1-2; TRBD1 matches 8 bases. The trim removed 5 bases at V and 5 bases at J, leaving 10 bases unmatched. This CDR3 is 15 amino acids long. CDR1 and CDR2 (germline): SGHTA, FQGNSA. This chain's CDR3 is CASSTPQGVAYGYTF. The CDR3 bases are TGTGCCAGCAGCACACCACAGGGGGTCGCTTATGGCTACACCTTC.

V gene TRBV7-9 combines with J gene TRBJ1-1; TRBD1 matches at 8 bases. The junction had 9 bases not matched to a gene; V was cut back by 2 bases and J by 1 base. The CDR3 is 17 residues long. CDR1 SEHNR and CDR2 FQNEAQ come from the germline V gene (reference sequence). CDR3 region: CASSLQGARGQNTEAFF. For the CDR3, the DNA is TGTGCCAGCAGCTTACAGGGGGCGCGCGGCCAGAACACTGAAGCTTTCTTT. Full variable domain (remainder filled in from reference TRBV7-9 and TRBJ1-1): DTGVSQNPRHKITKRGQNVTFRCDPISEHNRLYWYRQTLGQGPEFLTYFQNEAQLEKSRLLSDRFSAERPKGSFSTLEIQRTEQGDSAMYLCASSLQGARGQNTEAFFGQGTRLTVV.

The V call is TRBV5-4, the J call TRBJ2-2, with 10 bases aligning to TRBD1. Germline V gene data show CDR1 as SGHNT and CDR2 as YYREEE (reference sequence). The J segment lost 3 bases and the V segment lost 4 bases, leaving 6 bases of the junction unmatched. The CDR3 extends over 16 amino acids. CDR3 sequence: CASSPKGQGDTGELFF. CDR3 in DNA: TGTGCCAGCAGCCCAAAAGGACAGGGGGACACCGGGGAGCTGTTTTTT.

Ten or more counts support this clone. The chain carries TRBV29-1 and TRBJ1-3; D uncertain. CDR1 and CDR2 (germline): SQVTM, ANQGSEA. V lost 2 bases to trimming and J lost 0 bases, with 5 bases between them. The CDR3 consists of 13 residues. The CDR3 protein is CSVETRSGNTIYF. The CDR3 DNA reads TGCAGCGTTGAAACGCGCTCTGGAAACACCATATATTTT.

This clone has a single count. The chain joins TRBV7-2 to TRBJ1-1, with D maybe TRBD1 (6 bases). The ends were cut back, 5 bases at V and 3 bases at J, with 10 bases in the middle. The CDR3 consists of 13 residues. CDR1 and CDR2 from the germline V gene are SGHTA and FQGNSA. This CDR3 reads CASSQQGYTEAFF. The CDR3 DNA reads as TGTGCCAGCAGCCAACAGGGCTACACTGAAGCTTTCTTT.

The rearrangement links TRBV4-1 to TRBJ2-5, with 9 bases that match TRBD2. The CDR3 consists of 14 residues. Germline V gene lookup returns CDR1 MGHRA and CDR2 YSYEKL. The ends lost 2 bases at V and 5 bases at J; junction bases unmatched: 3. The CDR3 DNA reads TGCGCCAGCAGCCAACGGCTAGCGGGGGAGACCCAGTACTTC. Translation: CASSQRLAGETQYF.

The CDR3 protein is CASSYGGPGLTDTQYF. The CDR3 DNA is TGTGCCAGCAGCTACGGGGGCCCAGGACTCACAGATACGCAGTATTTT. This chain links TRBV11-2 with TRBJ2-3; D possibly uses TRBD1 or TRBD2 (6 bases each). This CDR3 region has 16 residues. Deletions cut 4 bases from V and 2 bases from J, with 16 bases between. CDR1 is SGHAT and CDR2 is FQNNGV in the germline V gene.

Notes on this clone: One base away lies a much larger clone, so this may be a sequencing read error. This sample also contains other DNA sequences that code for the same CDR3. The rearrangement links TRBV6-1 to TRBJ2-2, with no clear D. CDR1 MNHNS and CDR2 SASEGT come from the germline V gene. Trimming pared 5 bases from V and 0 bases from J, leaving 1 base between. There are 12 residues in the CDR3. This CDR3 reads CASSSNTGELFF. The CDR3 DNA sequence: TGTGCCAGCAGTTCGAACACCGGGGAGCTGTTTTTT.

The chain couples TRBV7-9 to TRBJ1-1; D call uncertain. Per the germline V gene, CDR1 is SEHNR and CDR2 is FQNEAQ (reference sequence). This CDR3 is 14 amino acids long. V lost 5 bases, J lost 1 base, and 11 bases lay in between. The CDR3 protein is CASSPGRGNTEAFF. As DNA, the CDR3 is TGTGCCAGCAGCCCCGGCCGGGGGAACACTGAAGCTTTCTTT. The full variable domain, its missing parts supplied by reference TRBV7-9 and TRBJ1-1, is DTGVSQNPRHKITKRGQNVTFRCDPISEHNRLYWYRQTLGQGPEFLTYFQNEAQLEKSRLLSDRFSAERPKGSFSTLEIQRTEQGDSAMYLCASSPGRGNTEAFFGQGTRLTVV.

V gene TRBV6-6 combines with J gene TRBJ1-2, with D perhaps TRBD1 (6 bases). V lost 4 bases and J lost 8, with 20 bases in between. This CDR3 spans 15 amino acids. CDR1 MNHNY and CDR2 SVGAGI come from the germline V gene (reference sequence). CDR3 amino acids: CASSWPLPGGGGYTF. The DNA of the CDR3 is TGTGCCAGCAGTTGGCCCCTGCCCGGGGGCGGCGGCTACACCTTC.

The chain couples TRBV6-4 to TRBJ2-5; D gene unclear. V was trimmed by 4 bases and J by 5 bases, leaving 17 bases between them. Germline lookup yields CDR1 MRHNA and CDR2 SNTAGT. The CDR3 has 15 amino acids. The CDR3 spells CASSGNKSEWETQYF. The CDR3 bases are TGTGCCAGCAGTGGCAACAAGTCCGAATGGGAGACCCAGTACTTC.

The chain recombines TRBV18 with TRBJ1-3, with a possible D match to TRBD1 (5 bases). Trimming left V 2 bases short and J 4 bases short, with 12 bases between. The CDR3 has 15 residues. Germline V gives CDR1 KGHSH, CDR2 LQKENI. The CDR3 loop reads CASSPAQGSGNTIYF. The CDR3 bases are TGTGCCAGCTCACCAGCTCAGGGATCGGGAAACACCATATATTTT.

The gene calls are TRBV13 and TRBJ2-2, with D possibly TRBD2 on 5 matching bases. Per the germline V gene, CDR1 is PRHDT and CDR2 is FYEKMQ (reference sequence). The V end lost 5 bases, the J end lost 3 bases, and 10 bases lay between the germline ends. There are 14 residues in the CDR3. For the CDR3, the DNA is TGTGCCAGCAGCGTCGGGGTATACACCGGGGAGCTGTTTTTT. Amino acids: CASSVGVYTGELFF.

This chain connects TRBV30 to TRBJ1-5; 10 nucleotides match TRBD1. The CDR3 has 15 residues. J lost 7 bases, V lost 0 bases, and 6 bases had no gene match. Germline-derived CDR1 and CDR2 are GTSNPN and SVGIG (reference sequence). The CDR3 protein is CAWSVRDRGPQPQHF. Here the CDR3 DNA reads TGTGCCTGGAGTGTACGTGACAGGGGGCCGCAGCCCCAGCATTTT. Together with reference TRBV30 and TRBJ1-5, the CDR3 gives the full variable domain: SQTIHQWPATLVQPVGSPLSLECTVEGTSNPNLYWYRQAAGRGLQLLFYSVGIGQISSEVPQNLSASRPQDRQFILSSKKLLLSDSGFYLCAWSVRDRGPQPQHFGDGTRLSIL.

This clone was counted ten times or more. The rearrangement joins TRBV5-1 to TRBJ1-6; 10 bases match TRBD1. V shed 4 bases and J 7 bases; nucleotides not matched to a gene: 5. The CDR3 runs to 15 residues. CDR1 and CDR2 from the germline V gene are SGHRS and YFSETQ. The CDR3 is CASSTGQGGNSPLHF. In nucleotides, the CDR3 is TGCGCCAGCAGCACCGGACAGGGGGGAAATTCACCCCTCCACTTT.

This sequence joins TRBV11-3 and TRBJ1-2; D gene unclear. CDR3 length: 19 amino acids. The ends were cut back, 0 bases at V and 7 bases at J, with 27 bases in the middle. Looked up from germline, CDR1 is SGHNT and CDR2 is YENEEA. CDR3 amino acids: CASSLDRRLTPLHGTGYTF. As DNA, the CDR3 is TGTGCCAGCAGCTTAGACCGGAGACTTACACCGCTACACGGCACTGGCTACACCTTC.

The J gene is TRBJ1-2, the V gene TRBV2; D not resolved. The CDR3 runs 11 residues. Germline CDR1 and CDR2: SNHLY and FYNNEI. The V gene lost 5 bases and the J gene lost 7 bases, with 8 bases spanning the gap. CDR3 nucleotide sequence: TGTGCCAGCAGTCTGGACGGTGGCTACACCTTC. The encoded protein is CASSLDGGYTF.

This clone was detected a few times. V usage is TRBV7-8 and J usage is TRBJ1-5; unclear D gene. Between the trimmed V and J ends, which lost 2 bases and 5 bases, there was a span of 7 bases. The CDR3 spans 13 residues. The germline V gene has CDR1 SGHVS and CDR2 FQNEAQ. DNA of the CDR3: TGTGCCAGCAGCTTACGGGATGATCAGCCCCAGCATTTT. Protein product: CASSLRDDQPQHF.

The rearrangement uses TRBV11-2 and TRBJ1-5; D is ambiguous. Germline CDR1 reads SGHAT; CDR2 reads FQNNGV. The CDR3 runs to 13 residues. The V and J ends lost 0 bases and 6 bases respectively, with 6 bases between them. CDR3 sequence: CASSLDRLQPQHF. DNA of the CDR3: TGTGCCAGCAGCTTAGATAGGCTTCAGCCCCAGCATTTT. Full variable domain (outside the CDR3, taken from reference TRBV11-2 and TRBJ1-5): EAGVAQSPRYKIIEKRQSVAFWCNPISGHATLYWYQQILGQGPKLLIQFQNNGVVDDSQLPKDRFSAERLKGVDSTLKIQPAKLEDSAVYLCASSLDRLQPQHFGDGTRLSIL.

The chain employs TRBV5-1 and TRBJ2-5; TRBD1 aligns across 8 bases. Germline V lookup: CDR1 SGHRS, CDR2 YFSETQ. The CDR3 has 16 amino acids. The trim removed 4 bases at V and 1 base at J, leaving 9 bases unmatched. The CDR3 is CASSRGDDRGQETQYF. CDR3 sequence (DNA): TGCGCCAGCAGCCGAGGGGATGACAGGGGCCAAGAGACCCAGTACTTC.

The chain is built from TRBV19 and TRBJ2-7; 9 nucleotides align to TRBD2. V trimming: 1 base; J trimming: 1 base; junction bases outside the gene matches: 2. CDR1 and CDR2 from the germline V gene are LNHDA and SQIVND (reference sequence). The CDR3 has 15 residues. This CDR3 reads CASSIVAGESYEQYF. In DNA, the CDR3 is TGTGCCAGTAGTATAGTAGCGGGAGAGTCCTACGAGCAGTACTTC.

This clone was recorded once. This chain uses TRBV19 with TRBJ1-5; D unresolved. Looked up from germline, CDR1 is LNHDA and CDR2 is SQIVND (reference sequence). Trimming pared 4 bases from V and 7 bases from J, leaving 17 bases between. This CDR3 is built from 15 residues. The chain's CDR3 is CASSTQEGARQPQHF. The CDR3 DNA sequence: TGTGCCAGTAGTACCCAGGAGGGCGCAAGGCAGCCCCAGCATTTT.

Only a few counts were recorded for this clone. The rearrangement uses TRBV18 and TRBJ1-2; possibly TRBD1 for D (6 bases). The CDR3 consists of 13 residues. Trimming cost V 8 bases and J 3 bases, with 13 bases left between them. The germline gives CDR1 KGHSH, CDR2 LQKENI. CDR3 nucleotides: TGTGCCAGCGCACAGGGTTATGACTATGGCTACACCTTC. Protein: CASAQGYDYGYTF.

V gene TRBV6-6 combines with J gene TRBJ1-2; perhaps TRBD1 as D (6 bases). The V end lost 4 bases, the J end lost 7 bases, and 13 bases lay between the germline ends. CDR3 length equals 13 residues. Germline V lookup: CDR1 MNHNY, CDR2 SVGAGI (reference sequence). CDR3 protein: CASSFQQGCGYTF. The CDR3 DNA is TGTGCCAGCAGTTTCCAACAGGGCTGTGGCTACACCTTC.

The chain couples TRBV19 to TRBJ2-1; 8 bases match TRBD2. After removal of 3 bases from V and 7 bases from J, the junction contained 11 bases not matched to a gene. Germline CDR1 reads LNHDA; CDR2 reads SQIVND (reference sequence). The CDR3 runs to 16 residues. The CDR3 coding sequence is TGTGCCAGTAGTATCCGGCGGAGCGGGAGTGTGAATGAGCAGTTCTTC. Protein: CASSIRRSGSVNEQFF. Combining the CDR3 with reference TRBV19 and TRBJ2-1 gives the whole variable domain DGGITQSPKYLFRKEGQNVTLSCEQNLNHDAMYWYRQDPGQGLRLIYYSQIVNDFQKGDIAEGYSVSREKKESFPLTVTSAQKNPTAFYLCASSIRRSGSVNEQFFGPGTRLTVL.

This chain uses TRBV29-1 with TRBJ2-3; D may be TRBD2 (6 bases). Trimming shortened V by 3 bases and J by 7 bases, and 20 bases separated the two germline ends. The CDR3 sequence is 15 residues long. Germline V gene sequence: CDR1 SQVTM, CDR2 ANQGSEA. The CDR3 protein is CSVDGIAETSYTQYF. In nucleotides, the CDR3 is TGCAGCGTTGATGGGATAGCGGAGACTTCTTATACGCAGTATTTT.

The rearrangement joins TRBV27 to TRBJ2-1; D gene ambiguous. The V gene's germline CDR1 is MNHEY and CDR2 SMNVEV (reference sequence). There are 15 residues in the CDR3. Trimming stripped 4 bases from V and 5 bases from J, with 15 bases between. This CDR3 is CASSYARLIDNEQFF. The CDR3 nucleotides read TGTGCCAGCAGTTACGCCAGGTTGATAGACAATGAGCAGTTCTTC.

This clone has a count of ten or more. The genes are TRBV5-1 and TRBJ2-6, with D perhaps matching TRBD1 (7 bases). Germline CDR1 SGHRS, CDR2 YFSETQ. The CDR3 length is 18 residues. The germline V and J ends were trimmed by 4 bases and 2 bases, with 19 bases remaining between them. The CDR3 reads CASSPGPQGGTGANVLTF. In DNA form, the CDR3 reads TGCGCCAGCAGCCCGGGCCCCCAGGGGGGAACTGGGGCCAACGTCCTGACTTTC. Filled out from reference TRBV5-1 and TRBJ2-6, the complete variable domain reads KAGVTQTPRYLIKTRGQQVTLSCSPISGHRSVSWYQQTPGQGLQFLFEYFSETQRNKGNFPGRFSGRQFSNSRSEMNVSTLELGDSALYLCASSPGPQGGTGANVLTFGAGSRLTVL.

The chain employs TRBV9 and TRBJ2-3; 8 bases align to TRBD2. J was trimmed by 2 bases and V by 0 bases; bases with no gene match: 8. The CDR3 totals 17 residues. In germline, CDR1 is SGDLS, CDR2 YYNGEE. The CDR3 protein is CASSVVTSGLNTDTQYF. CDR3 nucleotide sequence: TGTGCCAGCAGCGTAGTAACTAGCGGCCTGAACACAGATACGCAGTATTTT.

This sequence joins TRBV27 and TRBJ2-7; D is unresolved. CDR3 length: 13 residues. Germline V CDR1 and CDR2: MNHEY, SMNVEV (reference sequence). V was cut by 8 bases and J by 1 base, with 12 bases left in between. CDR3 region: CASGYRYSYEQYF. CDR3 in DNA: TGTGCCAGCGGATACAGATATTCCTACGAGCAGTACTTC.

The CDR3 DNA sequence: TGTGCCAGCAGCCAACAGACAGGGTTCACTGAAGCTTTCTTT. This sequence encodes CASSQQTGFTEAFF. The rearrangement uses TRBV7-2 and TRBJ1-1; 7 bases agree with TRBD1. Trimming at V came to 5 bases and at J to 4 bases, leaving 7 bases not matched to a gene. The CDR3 consists of 14 residues. Germline V gene lookup returns CDR1 SGHTA and CDR2 FQGNSA.